A single sample gave rise to the 28 T cell receptor beta chains below, sequenced in a study of T cells expressing NK-cell markers (dated by TCRdb to the early 2020s). The library was obtained by 5' RACE. The instrument was an Illumina HiSeq 2000. The reads, reprocessed by TCRdb, yield one row per CDR3 protein sequence and no DNA. The table for this sample lists 300,000 to 450,000 distinct CDR3 sequences. Under 6.5% of the sample rests with the top ten. Input material: blood T cells: a sorted CD56 or NKG2C T cell subset, CD4+ or CD8+ T cells, or bulk PBMC T cells (not recorded which). These receptors originate from a man aged 18-75 years in good health.

The rearrangement uses TRBV20-1 and TRBJ2-1; TCRdb lists TRBD1, though no DNA is available to test this call. Germline lookup yields CDR1 DFQATT and CDR2 SNEGSKA (reference sequence). This CDR3 has 16 amino acids. The CDR3: CSAFDIQDIETNEQFF.

The chain couples TRBV2 to TRBJ1-1; TCRdb gives TRBD1 as the D gene, but with no DNA this cannot be confirmed. The germline gives CDR1 SNHLY, CDR2 FYNNEI. The CDR3 extends over 14 amino acids. CDR3 amino acids: CASKGQERYTEAFF. Full variable domain (rest looked up from reference TRBV2 and TRBJ1-1): EPEVTQTPSHQVTQMGQEVILRCVPISNHLYFYWYRQILGQKVEFLVSFYNNEISEKSEIFDDQFSVERPDGSNFTLKIRSTKLEDSAMYFCASKGQERYTEAFFGQGTRLTVV.

This rearrangement joins TRBV6-4 to TRBJ1-1. The CDR3 is 13 amino acids. CDR1 is MRHNA, CDR2 SNTAGT, per germline. This chain's CDR3 is CASSWVANTEAFF.

V gene TRBV12-3 or TRBV12-4 combines with J gene TRBJ1-5; the D call from TCRdb, TRBD1, cannot be confirmed without DNA. CDR3 length equals 15 residues. This CDR3 is CASSRGQEPWEPQHF.

The chain carries TRBV20-1 and TRBJ1-6. This CDR3 has 15 residues. The germline CDR1 and CDR2 sequences are DFQATT and SNEGSKA (reference sequence). CDR3 amino acids: CSARDKGSYNSPLHF.

This chain links TRBV27 with TRBJ1-2. Germline-derived CDR1 and CDR2 are MNHEY and SMNVEV (reference sequence). This CDR3 has 14 residues. CDR3 sequence: CASSRGRPNYGYTF.

V is TRBV3-1 and J is TRBJ2-7; TCRdb's D gene call, TRBD1, goes unchecked for lack of DNA. This CDR3 contains 17 residues. Germline-derived CDR1 and CDR2 are LGHDT and YNNKEL (reference sequence). The CDR3 region is CASSQVRGRSSSYEQYF.

The chain has TRBV12-3 or TRBV12-4 and TRBJ1-1; TCRdb outputs TRBD1, but without DNA this stays unchecked. This CDR3 is built from 15 residues. CDR3 sequence reads: CASRAEDSGGTEAFF.

The chain combines TRBV6-6 with TRBJ1-5; TCRdb selects TRBD1, and the lack of DNA leaves this call unchecked. Germline V gene data show CDR1 as MNHNY and CDR2 as SVGAGI (reference sequence). This CDR3 is built from 13 residues. The CDR3 protein is CASSRDRSQPQHF.

The chain links TRBV24-1 to TRBJ1-5; TCRdb lists TRBD1, though no DNA is available to test this call. CDR1 and CDR2 from the germline V gene are KGHDR and SFDVKD. CDR3 length: 15 residues. CDR3 amino acids: CATSAAHGSNQPQHF.

The chain has TRBV20-1 and TRBJ2-3; the D call from TCRdb, TRBD2, cannot be confirmed without DNA. Germline V lookup: CDR1 DFQATT, CDR2 SNEGSKA (reference sequence). CDR3 length equals 16 residues. CDR3 residues: CSANELGGGRKDTQYF.

The J gene is TRBJ2-6, the V gene TRBV24-1; TCRdb proposes TRBD2, but this gene call is untestable without DNA. The CDR3 covers 15 residues. Germline V CDR1 and CDR2: KGHDR, SFDVKD. CDR3 sequence: CATGARSSGANVLTF.

V is TRBV2 and J is TRBJ2-4; TCRdb calls TRBD1, which cannot be checked without DNA. The CDR3 loop spans 15 amino acids. Germline-derived CDR1 and CDR2 are SNHLY and FYNNEI. CDR3 loop: CASREVGGSAGIQYF.

The V call is TRBV5-1, the J call TRBJ2-5; the TRBD1 assignment by TCRdb is unverifiable without DNA. Germline CDR1 SGHRS, CDR2 YFSETQ. CDR3 length equals 16 residues. This CDR3 is CASSLAGDRDQETQYF.

The V call is TRBV29-1, the J call TRBJ2-1; TCRdb's D gene call, TRBD1, goes unchecked for lack of DNA. The CDR3 spans 15 residues. CDR1 is SQVTM and CDR2 is ANQGSEA in the germline V gene. The CDR3: CSVGPLLGESNEQFF.

The genes are TRBV7-2 and TRBJ1-4. There are 12 residues in the CDR3. The V gene's germline CDR1 is SGHTA and CDR2 FQGNSA. Here the CDR3 reads CASSDPNKALFF.

The chain combines TRBV5-1 with TRBJ2-6; TCRdb's D gene call, TRBD1, goes unchecked for lack of DNA. In germline, CDR1 is SGHRS, CDR2 YFSETQ. The length of the CDR3 is 16 residues. This CDR3 reads CASSLQGGTGANVLTF.

The genes are TRBV24-1 and TRBJ1-1; TCRdb names TRBD1, which stays unverified in the absence of DNA. Germline lookup yields CDR1 KGHDR and CDR2 SFDVKD. The CDR3 has 14 residues. This CDR3 reads CATSSGQGNTEAFF.

The V gene is TRBV5-1, the J gene TRBJ2-1; TCRdb picks TRBD2, but there is no DNA to check that call. This CDR3 has 17 residues. Germline V gene sequence: CDR1 SGHRS, CDR2 YFSETQ. CDR3 protein: CASSLSAGLSSYNEQFF.

CDR3 region: CASILGRGGYNEQFF. The V call is TRBV6-1, the J call TRBJ2-1; TCRdb outputs TRBD2, but without DNA this stays unchecked. CDR3 length: 15 residues. CDR1 and CDR2 (germline): MNHNS, SASEGT.

J is TRBJ1-6 and V is TRBV29-1; TCRdb's D call, TRBD1, is unchecked because there is no DNA. Germline-derived CDR1 and CDR2 are SQVTM and ANQGSEA. This CDR3 contains 14 residues. This CDR3 reads CSDHRNPKDSPLHF.

This chain joins TRBV7-9 and TRBJ2-5; the TCRdb call, TRBD1, lacks DNA for checking. Germline CDR1 reads SEHNR; CDR2 reads FQNEAQ (reference sequence). The CDR3 contains 17 residues. CDR3 region: CASSLLTVSGGRETQYF.

J is TRBJ2-2 and V is TRBV5-1. The CDR3 runs 14 residues. Germline CDR1 reads SGHRS; CDR2 reads YFSETQ. The CDR3 spells CASARELSTGELFF.

CDR3 residues: CASSPGRGHSYQETQYF. J is TRBJ2-5 and V is TRBV18; the D call from TCRdb, TRBD1, cannot be confirmed without DNA. The germline gives CDR1 KGHSH, CDR2 LQKENI. The length of the CDR3 is 17 residues.

The chain has TRBV5-6 and TRBJ2-5; the D call of TRBD2 rests on TCRdb alone, since no DNA is present to check it. Germline-derived CDR1 and CDR2 are SGHDT and YYEEEE. The CDR3 is made up of 18 amino acids. The CDR3 protein is CASSTIYVPGLAGETQYF.

This chain connects TRBV5-1 to TRBJ2-2. This CDR3 has 17 amino acids. The germline V gene encodes CDR1 SGHRS and CDR2 YFSETQ. CDR3 protein: CASSLGNIRVNTGELFF.

The chain joins TRBV20-1 to TRBJ2-7; the D call of TRBD2 rests on TCRdb alone, since no DNA is present to check it. The CDR3 covers 12 residues. The germline CDR1 and CDR2 sequences are DFQATT and SNEGSKA (reference sequence). This CDR3 reads CSARTSLSEQYF.

The J gene is TRBJ2-7, the V gene TRBV5-1; TCRdb gives TRBD1 as the D gene, but with no DNA this cannot be confirmed. The CDR3 has 16 residues. Germline CDR1 reads SGHRS; CDR2 reads YFSETQ. This CDR3 reads CASSLPTGTGSREQYF.